The clone carrying this T cell receptor (beta chain) was found many times. In TCRdb, the 5' RACE reads were re-called with MiXCR into one record per CDR3 protein. This table holds roughly 150,000 distinct CDR3 sequences, just under 7.5% found once. This sample stems from a study of CD8 T cells in ankylosing spondylitis. Germline values: CDR1 MNHEY, CDR2 SVGAGI. Trimming pared 5 bases from V and 6 bases from J, leaving 17 bases between. The CDR3 has 14 amino acids. The sequence was obtained from a female donor with ankylosing spondylitis or in good health (not recorded which). The sequencing sample was made of blood, either unsorted or a sorted T cell fraction (not recorded which). The chain is built from TRBV6-5 and TRBJ2-7, with D perhaps TRBD1 or TRBD2 (6 bases each). The DNA for the CDR3 is TGTGCCAGCAGTCACCCGGGGGCGGCCAGCGAGCAGTACTTC. Its protein is CASSHPGAASEQYF.